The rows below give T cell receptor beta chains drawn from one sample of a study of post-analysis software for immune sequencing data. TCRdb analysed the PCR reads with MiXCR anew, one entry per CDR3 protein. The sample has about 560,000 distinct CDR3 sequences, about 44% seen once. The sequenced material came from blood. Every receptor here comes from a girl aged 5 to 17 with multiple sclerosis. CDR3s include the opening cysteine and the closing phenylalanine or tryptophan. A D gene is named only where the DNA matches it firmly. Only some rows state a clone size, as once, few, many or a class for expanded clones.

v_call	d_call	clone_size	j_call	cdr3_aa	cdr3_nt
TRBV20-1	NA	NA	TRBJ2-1	CSARDKASEQFF	TGCAGTGCTAGAGATAAGGCGAGTGAGCAGTTCTTC
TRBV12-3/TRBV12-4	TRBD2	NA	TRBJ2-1	CASSLGGRAYYEQFF	TGTGCCAGCAGTTTAGGCGGGAGAGCCTACTATGAGCAGTTCTTC
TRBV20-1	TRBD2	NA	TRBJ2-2	CSATSGTHTGELFF	TGCAGTGCTACTAGCGGGACCCACACCGGGGAGCTGTTTTTT
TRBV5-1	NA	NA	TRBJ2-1	CASSLAIQGRSYNEQFF	TGCGCCAGCAGCTTGGCTATTCAGGGGAGGTCCTACAATGAGCAGTTCTTC
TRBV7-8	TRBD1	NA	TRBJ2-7	CASSRGQGGASYEQYF	TGTGCCAGCAGCAGAGGACAGGGTGGGGCCTCCTACGAGCAGTACTTC
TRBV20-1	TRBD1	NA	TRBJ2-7	CSASSGTGDEQYF	TGCAGTGCTAGTTCCGGGACAGGGGACGAGCAGTACTTC
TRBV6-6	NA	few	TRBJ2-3	CASSYSSQADTQYF	TGTGCCAGCAGTTACTCAAGTCAAGCGGATACGCAGTATTTT
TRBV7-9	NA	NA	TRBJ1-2	CASSDTGLGGAMDYGYTF	TGTGCCAGCAGCGACACGGGGTTAGGGGGAGCGATGGACTATGGCTACACCTTC
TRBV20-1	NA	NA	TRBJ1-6	CSAGRSQSPLHF	TGCAGTGCTGGAAGATCCCAATCACCCCTCCACTTT
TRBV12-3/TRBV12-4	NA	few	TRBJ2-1	CASSLPTGLGNEQFF	TGTGCCAGCAGCCTACCGACAGGCCTCGGGAATGAGCAGTTCTTC
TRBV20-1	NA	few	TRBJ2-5	CSALRGAAQETQYF	TGCAGTGCCCTGAGGGGAGCAGCCCAAGAGACCCAGTACTTC
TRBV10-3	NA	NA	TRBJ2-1	CAISEYGTNEQFF	TGTGCCATCAGTGAGTATGGAACCAATGAGCAGTTCTTC
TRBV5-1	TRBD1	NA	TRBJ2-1	CASRPTGGGYNEQFF	TGCGCCAGCAGACCGACAGGGGGTGGGTACAATGAGCAGTTCTTC
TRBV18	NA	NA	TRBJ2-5	CASSKGQLQETQYF	TGTGCCAGCTCGAAGGGACAACTCCAAGAGACCCAGTACTTC
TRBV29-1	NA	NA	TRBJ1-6	CSVRFGLNSPLHF	TGCAGCGTTCGGTTCGGCCTCAATTCACCCCTCCACTTT
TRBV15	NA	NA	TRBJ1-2	CATSRGQPKTNYGYTF	TGTGCCACCAGCAGAGGACAGCCTAAAACTAACTATGGCTACACCTTC
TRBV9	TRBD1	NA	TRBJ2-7	CASSVGYGTGAGEQYF	TGTGCCAGCAGCGTAGGATACGGGACAGGGGCTGGCGAGCAGTACTTC
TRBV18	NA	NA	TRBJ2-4	CASAGAPREQYF	TGTGCCAGCGCCGGGGCGCCTAGGGAGCAGTACTTC
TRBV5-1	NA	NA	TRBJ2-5	CASSLAGQGGETQYF	TGCGCCAGCAGCTTGGCCGGGCAGGGAGGAGAGACCCAGTACTTC
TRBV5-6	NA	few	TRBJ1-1	CASSEPGQWYEAFF	TGTGCCAGCAGCGAACCGGGCCAATGGTATGAAGCTTTCTTT
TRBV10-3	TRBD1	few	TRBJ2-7	CAISGRLGQKPYEQYF	TGTGCCATCAGTGGGCGGTTGGGACAGAAACCCTACGAGCAGTACTTC
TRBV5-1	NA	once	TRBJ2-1	CASTWRGPNNEQFF	TGCGCCAGTACCTGGCGGGGGCCTAACAATGAGCAGTTCTTC
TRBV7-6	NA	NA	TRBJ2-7	CASSLNSFYEQYF	TGTGCCAGCAGCTTAAATAGTTTCTACGAGCAGTACTTC
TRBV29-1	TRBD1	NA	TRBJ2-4	CSVDKIGQGIVQYF	TGCAGCGTAGATAAAATAGGACAGGGAATCGTGCAGTACTTC
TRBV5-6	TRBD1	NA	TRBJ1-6	CASSLAWDSISYNSPLHF	TGTGCCAGCAGCTTGGCTTGGGACAGTATCTCCTATAATTCACCCCTCCACTTT
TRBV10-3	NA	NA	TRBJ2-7	CAIATGLSHEQYF	TGTGCCATTGCGACAGGATTAAGCCACGAGCAGTACTTC
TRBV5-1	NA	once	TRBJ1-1	CASSLRLARQNTEAFF	TGCGCCAGCAGCTTGAGGCTCGCGCGGCAGAACACTGAAGCTTTCTTT
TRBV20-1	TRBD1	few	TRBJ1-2	CSATDPDRAVYGYTF	TGCAGTGCTACCGACCCGGACAGGGCAGTCTATGGCTACACCTTC
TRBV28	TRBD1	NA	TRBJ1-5	CASSKTGTNQPQHF	TGTGCCAGCAGTAAGACAGGGACGAATCAGCCCCAGCATTTT
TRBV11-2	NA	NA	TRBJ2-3	CASSLLEGLTDTQYF	TGTGCCAGCAGCCTTTTAGAAGGTCTCACAGATACGCAGTATTTT
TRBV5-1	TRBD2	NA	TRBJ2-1	CASSSESGGSYNEQFF	TGCGCCAGCAGCTCGGAATCGGGGGGAAGCTACAATGAGCAGTTCTTC
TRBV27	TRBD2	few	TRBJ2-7	CASSSIPLGLAGVGEQYF	TGTGCCAGCAGTTCAATACCCCTCGGGCTAGCGGGAGTGGGCGAGCAGTACTTC
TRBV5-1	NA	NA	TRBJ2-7	CASSLSGLSEQYF	TGCGCCAGCAGCTTGTCAGGACTAAGCGAGCAGTACTTC
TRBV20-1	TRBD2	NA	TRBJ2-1	CSASRGDEQFF	TGCAGTGCTAGCCGGGGGGATGAGCAGTTCTTC
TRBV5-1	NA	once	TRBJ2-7	CASSTDSSSYEQYF	TGCGCCAGCAGCACAGACAGCTCCTCCTACGAGCAGTACTTC
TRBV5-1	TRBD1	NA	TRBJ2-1	CASSLADLGQVWDSYNEQFF	TGCGCCAGCAGCTTGGCCGACTTGGGACAGGTCTGGGACTCCTACAATGAGCAGTTCTTC
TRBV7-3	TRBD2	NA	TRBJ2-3	CASSLGGLAGAPTDTQYF	TGTGCCAGCAGCTTAGGGGGACTAGCGGGGGCCCCCACAGATACGCAGTATTTT
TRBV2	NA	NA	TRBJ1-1	CASLRGDLTEAFF	TGTGCCTCCCTCCGAGGGGATCTCACTGAAGCTTTCTTT
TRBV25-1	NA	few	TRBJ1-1	CASRSMGLENTEAFF	TGTGCCAGCCGAAGTATGGGTTTGGAGAACACTGAAGCTTTCTTT
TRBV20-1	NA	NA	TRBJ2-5	CSARSGAGGEQYF	TGCAGTGCTAGGTCAGGGGCCGGAGGGGAGCAGTACTTC